One sample yielded the 22 T cell receptor beta chains listed below, sequenced in a study of Graves' ophthalmopathy and Graves' hyperthyroidism. RNA transcripts yielded amplified TCR beta CDR3 regions. An initial RT-PCR round employing HTBI primers preceded a second-round multiplex PCR. In TCRdb, the multiplex PCR reads were re-called with MiXCR into one record per CDR3 protein. The sample records hundreds of thousands of distinct CDR3 sequences, about 47% being singletons. Sample: peripheral blood. Receptors originate from an adult man with Graves' ophthalmopathy.

This chain joins TRBV4-1 and TRBJ1-5; D is possibly TRBD1 (6 bases). The germline CDR1 and CDR2 sequences are MGHRA and YSYEKL. This CDR3 spans 15 amino acids. Trimming left V 0 bases short and J 5 bases short, with 11 bases between. CDR3 bases: TGCGCCAGCAGCCAAGACAGGGGAGCGTATCAGCCCCAGCATTTT. Protein sequence: CASSQDRGAYQPQHF.

The chain carries TRBV20-1 and TRBJ1-2, with D perhaps matching TRBD1 (6 bases). V shed 2 bases and J shed 7 bases, with 8 bases lying between them. Per the germline V gene, CDR1 is DFQATT and CDR2 is SNEGSKA (reference sequence). This CDR3 is built from 11 residues. DNA for the CDR3: TGCAGTGCTAGAAGACAGGCTGGCTACACCTTC. This translates into CSARRQAGYTF.

J is TRBJ1-5 and V is TRBV9; TRBD1 matches 7 bases. From germline, CDR1 is SGDLS and CDR2 YYNGEE. This CDR3 region has 13 residues. The CDR3 bases are TGTGCTAAGACAGGGTCAGACGATCAGCCCCAGCATTTT. This translates into CAKTGSDDQPQHF.

This clonotype was counted a few times. V and J are TRBV6-4 and TRBJ2-2; D ambiguous. Trimming took 4 bases from V and 2 from J, leaving 8 bases between them. The CDR3 consists of 14 residues. The germline V gene encodes CDR1 MRHNA and CDR2 SNTAGT. The CDR3 region is CASSALLNTGELFF. CDR3 nucleotide sequence: TGTGCCAGCAGTGCTCTACTTAACACCGGGGAGCTGTTTTTT.

In its sample, this clonotype was seen many times. This sequence joins TRBV7-7 and TRBJ2-7, with TRBD1 identical over 9 bases. In germline, CDR1 is SSHAT, CDR2 FNYEAQ (reference sequence). This CDR3 is built from 11 residues. CDR3 protein: CDRGRLVEQYF. The CDR3 nucleotides read TGTGACAGGGGGCGATTGGTCGAGCAGTACTTC.

J is TRBJ1-3 and V is TRBV19; D remains ambiguous. The CDR3 sequence is 14 residues long. Trimming took 4 bases from V and 0 from J, leaving 7 bases between them. Germline loops: CDR1 LNHDA, CDR2 SQIVND (reference sequence). The CDR3 sequence is CASSNGYSGNTIYF. The CDR3 nucleotides are TGTGCCAGTAGTAACGGATACTCTGGAAACACCATATATTTT.

This chain connects TRBV7-2 to TRBJ2-7; a possible D gene is TRBD1 (6 bases). The CDR3 has 12 amino acids. Germline loops: CDR1 SGHTA, CDR2 FQGNSA. The V end was cut by 4 bases, the J end by 7 bases, with 11 bases between. In DNA form, the CDR3 reads TGTGCCAGCAGCTCCAGGGGTTGGGAGCAGTACTTC. Protein sequence: CASSSRGWEQYF. Complete variable domain (other parts from reference TRBV7-2 and TRBJ2-7): GAGVSQSPSNKVTEKGKDVELRCDPISGHTALYWYRQSLGQGLEFLIYFQGNSAPDKSGLPSDRFSAERTGGSVSTLTIQRTQQEDSAVYLCASSSRGWEQYFGPGTRLTVT.

This clonotype came up a few times. The chain couples TRBV7-3 to TRBJ2-7; 13 bases match TRBD2. After removal of 5 bases from V and 2 bases from J, the junction contained 3 bases not matched to a gene. Germline-derived CDR1 and CDR2 are SGHTA and FQGTGA. CDR3 length: 15 amino acids. The chain's CDR3 is CASSEGTSGTYEQYF. CDR3 nucleotide sequence: TGTGCCAGCAGCGAAGGGACTAGCGGGACCTACGAGCAGTACTTC. Complete variable domain (other parts from reference TRBV7-3 and TRBJ2-7): GAGVSQTPSNKVTEKGKYVELRCDPISGHTALYWYRQSLGQGPEFLIYFQGTGAADDSGLPNDRFFAVRPEGSVSTLKIQRTERGDSAVYLCASSEGTSGTYEQYFGPGTRLTVT.

The chain uses TRBV7-2 and TRBJ1-6, with D maybe TRBD1 (6 bases). This CDR3 has 14 amino acids. The germline V and J ends were trimmed by 8 bases and 5 bases, with 13 bases remaining between them. Germline V CDR1 and CDR2: SGHTA, FQGNSA. The CDR3 bases are TGTGCCAGCTCGCGAGGGGGGAATAATTCACCCCTCCACTTT. Residues: CASSRGGNNSPLHF.

The J gene is TRBJ1-5, the V gene TRBV20-1; D possibly corresponds to TRBD1 (6 bases). Germline CDR1 is DFQATT and CDR2 is SNEGSKA (reference sequence). This CDR3 comprises 15 residues. The V and J ends lost 6 bases and 4 bases respectively, with 19 bases between them. CDR3 coding DNA: TGCAGTGCACCGGGAGGGACATTCGGTAATCAGCCCCAGCATTTT. It encodes CSAPGGTFGNQPQHF.

In its sample, this clonotype was seen a few times. This chain uses TRBV29-1 with TRBJ2-5; 12 nucleotides align to TRBD1. From germline, CDR1 is SQVTM and CDR2 ANQGSEA. V was clipped by 0 bases and J by 5 bases; unmatched bases: 7. The CDR3 consists of 16 residues. CDR3 region: CSVEERGQGAWETQYF. In DNA form, the CDR3 reads TGCAGCGTTGAAGAGAGGGGACAGGGGGCTTGGGAGACCCAGTACTTC.

This clonotype came up once. This chain uses TRBV2 with TRBJ1-1, with a possible D match to TRBD1 (5 bases). This CDR3 has 16 amino acids. Germline loops: CDR1 SNHLY, CDR2 FYNNEI. Trimming left V 4 bases short and J 4 bases short, with 19 bases between. The CDR3 spells CASSVRAGGGGTEAFF. CDR3 coding DNA: TGTGCCAGCAGTGTTCGAGCGGGGGGGGGTGGCACTGAAGCTTTCTTT.

V usage is TRBV10-3 and J usage is TRBJ2-2; D is perhaps TRBD2 (5 bases). CDR1 is ENHRY and CDR2 is SYGVKD in the germline V gene. CDR3 length equals 17 residues. V was pared by 3 bases and J by 2 bases, with 16 bases between. CDR3 sequence: CAISDALAPGNTGELFF. CDR3 coding DNA: TGTGCCATCAGTGACGCACTTGCTCCGGGAAACACCGGGGAGCTGTTTTTT.

The chain recombines TRBV12-3 or TRBV12-4 with TRBJ2-7; TRBD2 matches 10 bases. The J segment lost 4 bases and the V segment lost 6 bases, leaving 6 bases of the junction unmatched. The length of the CDR3 is 14 residues. The CDR3 DNA is TGTGCCAGCAGAACTAGCGGGATATCGTACGAGCAGTACTTC. Amino acids: CASRTSGISYEQYF.

This rearrangement joins TRBV19 to TRBJ2-5; D is undetermined. CDR3 size: 15 residues. The V end was cut by 0 bases, the J end by 5 bases, with 13 bases between. The germline V gene has CDR1 LNHDA and CDR2 SQIVND (reference sequence). The CDR3 here is CASSIDRSISETQYF. The CDR3 region has the DNA TGTGCCAGTAGTATAGATCGGTCTATCAGCGAGACCCAGTACTTC. Drawing the rest from reference TRBV19 and TRBJ2-5, the complete variable domain is DGGITQSPKYLFRKEGQNVTLSCEQNLNHDAMYWYRQDPGQGLRLIYYSQIVNDFQKGDIAEGYSVSREKKESFPLTVTSAQKNPTAFYLCASSIDRSISETQYFGPGTRLLVL.

The CDR3 nucleotides are TGTGCCAGCACTGTACCGGGGTACAGGCGACTCAATCAGCCCCAGCATTTT. It translates to CASTVPGYRRLNQPQHF. This chain connects TRBV6-2 or TRBV6-3 to TRBJ1-5; tentatively, D is TRBD1 (5 bases). Germline values: CDR1 MNHEY, CDR2 SVGEGT. Between the trimmed V and J ends, which lost 7 bases and 3 bases, there was a span of 22 bases. There are 17 residues in the CDR3.

This chain joins TRBV4-2 and TRBJ2-7; D remains ambiguous. CDR3 length equals 13 residues. V lost 0 bases and J lost 3, with 6 bases in between. Germline V gene sequence: CDR1 LGHNA, CDR2 YNFKEQ. The CDR3 coding sequence is TGTGCCAGCAGCCAAGAGGCAGTCTACGAGCAGTACTTC. Protein product: CASSQEAVYEQYF.

The chain is built from TRBV2 and TRBJ2-5; D is unresolved. Trimming stripped 6 bases from V and 4 bases from J, with 15 bases between. This CDR3 has 14 residues. Per the germline V gene, CDR1 is SNHLY and CDR2 is FYNNEI. CDR3: CASSSQGGRETQYF. Here the CDR3 DNA reads TGTGCCAGCAGCAGTCAAGGCGGTCGAGAGACCCAGTACTTC. The whole variable domain, remainder taken from reference TRBV2 and TRBJ2-5, is EPEVTQTPSHQVTQMGQEVILRCVPISNHLYFYWYRQILGQKVEFLVSFYNNEISEKSEIFDDQFSVERPDGSNFTLKIRSTKLEDSAMYFCASSSQGGRETQYFGPGTRLLVL.

The chain is built from TRBV10-3 and TRBJ2-2, with D possibly being TRBD1 (6 bases). The ends were cut back, 0 bases at V and 1 base at J, with 6 bases in the middle. The V gene's germline CDR1 is ENHRY and CDR2 SYGVKD. This CDR3 contains 15 residues. CDR3 coding DNA: TGTGCCATCAGTGAGTCGACAGGGAACACCGGGGAGCTGTTTTTT. It is translated as CAISESTGNTGELFF.

This clonotype was found a few times. The rearrangement joins TRBV7-9 to TRBJ2-7; 9 bases align to TRBD2. CDR3 length: 16 residues. Germline V gene lookup returns CDR1 SEHNR and CDR2 FQNEAQ (reference sequence). Trimming cost V 4 bases and J 6 bases; bases outside gene matches: 13. The CDR3: CASSSLLSSGSVEQYF. CDR3 DNA: TGTGCCAGCAGCTCCCTCCTGAGTAGCGGGAGTGTCGAGCAGTACTTC.

The J gene is TRBJ2-5, the V gene TRBV20-1; D is undetermined. This CDR3 has 13 residues. Trimming cost V 2 bases and J 1 base, with 8 bases left between them. Germline V gene lookup returns CDR1 DFQATT and CDR2 SNEGSKA (reference sequence). CDR3 amino acids: CSARFLVQETQYF. The CDR3 DNA follows: TGCAGTGCTAGATTCCTAGTCCAAGAGACCCAGTACTTC.

This clonotype was counted a few times. The chain combines TRBV29-1 with TRBJ1-4, with 11 bases fitting TRBD1. The V gene's germline CDR1 is SQVTM and CDR2 ANQGSEA. The CDR3 length is 13 residues. Trimming cost V 6 bases and J 7 bases; bases outside gene matches: 4. The CDR3: CSVTGTGGEKLFF. The DNA for the CDR3 is TGCAGCGTCACCGGGACAGGGGGTGAAAAACTGTTTTTT. Full variable domain (outside the CDR3, taken from reference TRBV29-1 and TRBJ1-4): SAVISQKPSRDICQRGTSLTIQCQVDSQVTMMFWYRQQPGQSLTLIATANQGSEATYESGFVIDKFPISRPNLTFSTLTVSNMSPEDSSIYLCSVTGTGGEKLFFGSGTQLSVL.